A selection of T cell receptor beta chains follows, all from one sample in a study of chemoradiotherapy in HPV16-positive cancers. Generated by immunoSEQ multiplex PCR, the TCRdb table keeps only in-frame clones and is missing some. The table records about 2,800 clones, around 86% of them present only once. The specimen was tumor tissue, collected from a patient who underwent chemoradiotherapy. The receptors were gathered from a human donor with HPV-associated anogenital cancer. Both conserved end residues are part of each CDR3. Fields, in order: clone size, V gene, D gene, J gene, CDR3 protein, CDR3 DNA. A D gene is named only where the DNA matches it firmly. Not all rows give a size; the values are once, few, many and, for expanded clones, a class.

>-|TRBV7-9|TRBD2|TRBJ2-1
CASSLGVASGTYNEQFF
TGTGCCAGCAGCTTAGGGGTAGCTAGCGGGACCTACAATGAGCAGTTCTTC
>once|TRBV19|-|TRBJ1-3
CASTPGSSLSGNTIYF
TGTGCCAGTACCCCCGGGAGCAGCCTCTCTGGAAACACCATATATTTT
>-|TRBV29-1|-|TRBJ2-7
CSVEIQEYEQYF
TGCAGCGTTGAGATTCAGGAATACGAGCAGTACTTC
>-|TRBV9|-|TRBJ2-1
CASSVDVGSYNEQFF
TGTGCCAGCAGCGTAGATGTAGGTTCCTACAATGAGCAGTTCTTC
>-|TRBV27|TRBD1|TRBJ2-1
CASSWGQGIYNEQFF
TGTGCCAGCAGTTGGGGACAGGGGATTTACAATGAGCAGTTCTTC
>-|TRBV29-1|-|TRBJ1-2
CSALPPTATEGYTF
TGCAGCGCCCTACCCCCGACCGCTACCGAGGGCTACACCTTC
>-|TRBV5-5|-|TRBJ1-3
CASSLYREAGNTIYF
TGTGCCAGCAGCTTATACAGGGAAGCTGGAAACACCATATATTTT
>-|TRBV27|-|TRBJ2-7
CASSLGSPGSYEQYF
TGTGCCAGCAGCCTGGGGTCCCCAGGGTCCTACGAGCAGTACTTC
>few|TRBV7-9|TRBD2|TRBJ2-1
CASSSAGGGPYYNEQFF
TGTGCCAGCAGCTCCGCCGGGGGGGGACCATACTACAATGAGCAGTTCTTC
>-|TRBV28|TRBD2|TRBJ2-1
CASSLSGLEYNEQFF
TGTGCCAGCAGTTTATCAGGACTAGAATACAATGAGCAGTTCTTC
>once|TRBV19|-|TRBJ2-7
CASRTTAGNSYEQYF
TGTGCCAGTAGAACCACGGCTGGCAACTCCTACGAGCAGTACTTC
>-|TRBV5-6|-|TRBJ2-3
CASSRWDNPAQDTQYF
TGTGCCAGCAGCAGATGGGACAACCCCGCCCAAGATACGCAGTATTTT
>-|TRBV7-9|-|TRBJ1-6
CASSLVDRRNSPLHF
TGTGCCAGCAGCTTAGTTGACAGACGTAATTCACCCCTCCACTTT
>few|TRBV4-3|-|TRBJ2-1
CASSQSSGTPGDEQFF
TGCGCCAGCAGCCAAAGTTCCGGGACCCCGGGGGATGAGCAGTTCTTC
>-|TRBV27|-|TRBJ2-1
CASSLGGPYNEQFF
TGTGCCAGCAGTTTGGGGGGGCCCTACAATGAGCAGTTCTTC
>-|TRBV5-6|TRBD1|TRBJ1-5
CASSNLGQGSNQPQHF
TGTGCCAGCAGCAACCTGGGACAGGGAAGCAATCAGCCCCAGCATTTT
>-|TRBV7-2|-|TRBJ1-1
CASSSYSGTEAFF
TGTGCCAGCAGTTCCTACTCAGGTACTGAAGCTTTCTTT
>-|TRBV29-1|TRBD1|TRBJ2-2
CSVTGQGGGELFF
TGCAGCGTTACCGGACAGGGCGGCGGGGAGCTGTTTTTT
>-|TRBV28|-|TRBJ2-5
CASQDRHTTRLETQYF
TGTGCCAGCCAAGACAGGCACACGACGCGGCTCGAGACCCAGTACTTC
>-|TRBV19|TRBD1|TRBJ1-2
CASSLGTGTTGYGYTF
TGTGCCAGTAGTCTTGGGACAGGGACCACAGGTTATGGCTACACCTTC
>-|TRBV27|-|TRBJ1-2
CASRLNRVSGYTF
TGTGCCAGCAGACTAAACAGGGTATCTGGCTACACCTTC
>-|TRBV27|-|TRBJ1-1
CASSFFGDGSEAFF
TGTGCCAGCAGCTTCTTCGGGGATGGTTCTGAAGCTTTCTTT
>once|TRBV4-1|TRBD1|TRBJ2-1
CASSLGQGNEQFF
TGCGCCAGCAGCCTAGGACAGGGCAATGAGCAGTTCTTC
>-|TRBV5-4|-|TRBJ2-7
CASSLGISRVREQYF
TGTGCCAGCAGCTTGGGTATTAGCAGGGTCCGCGAGCAGTACTTC
>-|TRBV2|TRBD1|TRBJ2-2
CASNPGQGAGELFF
TGTGCCAGCAACCCGGGACAGGGTGCCGGGGAGCTGTTTTTT
>-|TRBV5-1|-|TRBJ1-2
CASSLEGTYGYTF
TGCGCCAGCAGCTTGGAAGGAACCTATGGCTACACCTTC
>once|TRBV6-4|TRBD2|TRBJ2-3
CASSEGSLAGGPADTQYF
TGTGCCAGCAGTGAGGGATCCCTAGCGGGGGGGCCCGCAGATACGCAGTATTTT
>-|TRBV5-4|-|TRBJ1-2
CASSQDLEDGYTF
TGCGCCAGCAGCCAAGATCTTGAGGATGGCTACACCTTC
>-|TRBV15|-|TRBJ1-1
CATSTTGNTEAFF
TGTGCCACCAGCACGACAGGGAACACTGAAGCTTTCTTT
>-|TRBV5-4|-|TRBJ2-7
CASSPEVNSYEQYF
TGTGCCAGCAGCCCCGAAGTAAATTCCTACGAGCAGTACTTC
>few|TRBV7-2|-|TRBJ2-7
CASSLREFSYEQYF
TGTGCCAGCAGCTTAAGAGAATTCTCCTACGAGCAGTACTTC
>-|TRBV4-2|-|TRBJ2-1
CASSQDGTRSSYNEQFF
TGTGCCAGCAGCCAAGATGGAACTAGAAGCTCCTACAATGAGCAGTTCTTC
>-|TRBV30|-|TRBJ2-5
CAWSPRDNQETQYF
TGTGCCTGGAGTCCCCGGGACAACCAAGAGACCCAGTACTTC
>-|TRBV11-2|TRBD1|TRBJ1-1
CASGQANTEAFF
TGTGCCAGCGGACAGGCAAACACTGAAGCTTTCTTT
>-|TRBV18|-|TRBJ2-4
CASSERVSVAKNIQYF
TGTGCCAGCTCAGAGAGAGTTAGTGTGGCCAAAAACATTCAGTACTTC
>-|TRBV7-3|-|TRBJ2-7
CASSHSKAVISYEQYF
TGTGCCAGCAGCCACTCTAAAGCGGTAATCTCCTACGAGCAGTACTTC
>once|TRBV19|-|TRBJ1-2
CASSMGDAHYGYTF
TGTGCCAGTAGTATGGGGGATGCCCACTATGGCTACACCTTC
>-|TRBV5-3|-|TRBJ1-2
CATPLGPGSFYGYTF
TGTGCCACCCCCCTAGGGCCAGGGAGTTTCTATGGCTACACCTTC
>-|TRBV7-9|TRBD1|TRBJ1-3
CASSLGQGPLDF
TGTGCCAGCAGCTTAGGACAGGGACCTCTTGATTTT
>few|TRBV6-1|-|TRBJ2-7
CASSETDLPYEQYF
TGTGCCAGCAGTGAAACGGACTTACCCTACGAGCAGTACTTC
>-|TRBV6-6|TRBD1|TRBJ2-7
CASKGTGVNYEQYF
TGTGCCAGCAAAGGGACAGGAGTAAACTACGAGCAGTACTTC
>-|TRBV28|TRBD2|TRBJ2-3
CASSYPPSGRGRTTQYF
TGTGCCAGCAGTTACCCCCCTAGCGGGAGAGGTCGAACTACGCAGTATTTT
>-|TRBV30|-|TRBJ1-1
CAWTALTEAFF
TGTGCCTGGACAGCGTTAACTGAAGCTTTCTTT
>-|TRBV30|TRBD1|TRBJ1-6
CAWSLRGTGNNSPLHF
TGTGCCTGGAGCCTCAGGGGGACAGGGAATAATTCACCCCTCCACTTT
>-|TRBV4-3|-|TRBJ2-2
CASSPRVAGELFF
TGCGCCAGCAGCCCTAGGGTCGCCGGGGAGCTGTTTTTT
>-|TRBV27|TRBD2|TRBJ2-1
CASISNTFGTSVYEQFF
TGTGCCAGCATTAGTAATACCTTCGGGACTAGCGTATATGAGCAGTTCTTC
>-|TRBV7-9|TRBD1|TRBJ1-6
CASRTTGDVSPLHF
TGTGCCAGCAGAACGACAGGGGACGTTTCACCCCTCCACTTT